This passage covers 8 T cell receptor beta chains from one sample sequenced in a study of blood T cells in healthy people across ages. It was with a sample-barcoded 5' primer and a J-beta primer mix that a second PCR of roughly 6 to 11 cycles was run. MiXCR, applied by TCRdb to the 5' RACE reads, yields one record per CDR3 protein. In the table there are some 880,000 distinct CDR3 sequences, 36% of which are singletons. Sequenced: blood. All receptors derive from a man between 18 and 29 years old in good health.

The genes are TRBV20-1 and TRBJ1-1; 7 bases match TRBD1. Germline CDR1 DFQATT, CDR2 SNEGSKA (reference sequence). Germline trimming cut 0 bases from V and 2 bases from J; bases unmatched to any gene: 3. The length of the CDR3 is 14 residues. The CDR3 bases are TGCAGTGCTAGAGATTGGACAGGAAACACTGAAGCTTTCTTT. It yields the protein CSARDWTGNTEAFF.

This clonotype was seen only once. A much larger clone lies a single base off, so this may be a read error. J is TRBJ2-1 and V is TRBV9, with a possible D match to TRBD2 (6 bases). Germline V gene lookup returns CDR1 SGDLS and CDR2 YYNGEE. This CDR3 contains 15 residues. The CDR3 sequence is CASSVGRGVYSEQFF. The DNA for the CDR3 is TGTGCCAGCAGCGTAGGACGCGGGGTCTACAGTGAGCAGTTCTTC.

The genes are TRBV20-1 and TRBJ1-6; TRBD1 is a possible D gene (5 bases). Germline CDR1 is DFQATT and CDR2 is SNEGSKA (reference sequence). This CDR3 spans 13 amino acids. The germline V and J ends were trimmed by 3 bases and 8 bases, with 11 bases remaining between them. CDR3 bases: TGCAGTGCTAGCGGCGGCAGGGATTCACCCCTCCACTTT. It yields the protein CSASGGRDSPLHF.

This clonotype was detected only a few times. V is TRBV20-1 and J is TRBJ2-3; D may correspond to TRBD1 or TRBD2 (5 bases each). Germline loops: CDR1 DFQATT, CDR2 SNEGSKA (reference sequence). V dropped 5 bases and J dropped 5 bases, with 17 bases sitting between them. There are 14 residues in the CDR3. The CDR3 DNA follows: TGCAGTGCTCCTGAAGGGACCGGTGGAGATACGCAGTATTTT. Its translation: CSAPEGTGGDTQYF.

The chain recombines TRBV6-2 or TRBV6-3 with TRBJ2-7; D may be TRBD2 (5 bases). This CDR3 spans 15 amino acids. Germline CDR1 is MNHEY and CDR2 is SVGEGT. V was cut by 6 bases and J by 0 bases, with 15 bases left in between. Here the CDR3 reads CASRTGSLGSYEQYF. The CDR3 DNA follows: TGTGCCAGCAGGACGGGATCGCTTGGCTCCTACGAGCAGTACTTC.

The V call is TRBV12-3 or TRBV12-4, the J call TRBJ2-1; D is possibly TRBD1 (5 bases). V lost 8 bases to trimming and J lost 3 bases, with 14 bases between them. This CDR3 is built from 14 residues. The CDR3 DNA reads TGTGCCAGCCTATTAGGTAGGGGCTACAATGAGCAGTTCTTC. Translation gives CASLLGRGYNEQFF.

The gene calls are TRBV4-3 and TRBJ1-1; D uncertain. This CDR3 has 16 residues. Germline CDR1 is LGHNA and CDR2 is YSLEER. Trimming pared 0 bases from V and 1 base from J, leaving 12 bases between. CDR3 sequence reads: CASSQELLGQNTEAFF. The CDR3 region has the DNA TGCGCCAGCAGCCAAGAGCTCTTGGGCCAGAACACTGAAGCTTTCTTT.

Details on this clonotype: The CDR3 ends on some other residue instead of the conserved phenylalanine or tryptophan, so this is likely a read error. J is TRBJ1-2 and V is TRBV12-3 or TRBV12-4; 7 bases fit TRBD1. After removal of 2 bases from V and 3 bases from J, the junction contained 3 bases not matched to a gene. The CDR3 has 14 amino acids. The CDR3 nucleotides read TGTGCCAGCAGTTTATGGGGGACAGACTATGGCTACACCTCC. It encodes CASSLWGTDYGYTS.